Listed below are T cell receptor beta chains from one sample, sequenced in a study of blood T cell repertoires in COVID-19. Assay: immunoSEQ multiplex PCR; the TCRdb copy retains only in-frame clones and omits some. This repertoire shows about 220,000 clones, 90% found once; its top ten account for about 15%. The sequenced material came from PBMCs or T cells enriched from blood (not recorded which). Receptors were obtained from a man under 40 who had been exposed to COVID-19. Both conserved end residues are trimmed from each CDR3. Fields, in order: clone size, J gene, V gene, CDR3 protein. Clone sizes are given selectively: once, few, many, or a class where the clone is expanded.

abundance: .
j_gene: TRBJ1-6
v_gene: TRBV18
CDR3aa: ASSLQNSPLH

abundance: .
j_gene: TRBJ1-2
v_gene: TRBV3-1/TRBV3-2
CDR3aa: ASSQAVRGYT

abundance: .
j_gene: TRBJ1-4
v_gene: TRBV12-5
CDR3aa: ASGFTRTDAATNEKLF

abundance: .
j_gene: TRBJ2-7
v_gene: TRBV9
CDR3aa: ARRQGTTYEQY

abundance: .
j_gene: TRBJ2-1
v_gene: TRBV5-1
CDR3aa: ASSSGTSSYNEQF

abundance: .
j_gene: TRBJ2-1
v_gene: TRBV19
CDR3aa: ASSISTGNPLDEQF

abundance: .
j_gene: TRBJ2-5
v_gene: TRBV7-9
CDR3aa: ASSLDPLLRGVWETQY

abundance: few
j_gene: TRBJ2-3
v_gene: TRBV2
CDR3aa: ASTAGLAGGSTWADTQY

abundance: .
j_gene: TRBJ2-5
v_gene: TRBV13
CDR3aa: ASSLASWGGETQY

abundance: .
j_gene: TRBJ1-1
v_gene: TRBV5-4
CDR3aa: ASSGGAGGPWTEAF

abundance: .
j_gene: TRBJ2-2
v_gene: TRBV9
CDR3aa: ASSVQTGTGELF

abundance: .
j_gene: TRBJ1-1
v_gene: TRBV19
CDR3aa: ASRTPGNDVAF

abundance: .
j_gene: TRBJ1-5
v_gene: TRBV4-2
CDR3aa: ASSYDRKGGNQPQH

abundance: once
j_gene: TRBJ2-3
v_gene: TRBV7-6
CDR3aa: ASSLGWFAGGHTDTQY

abundance: .
j_gene: TRBJ1-1
v_gene: TRBV7-9
CDR3aa: ASSSPLQREAF

abundance: .
j_gene: TRBJ2-5
v_gene: TRBV5-6
CDR3aa: ASSHRTGRIETQY

abundance: .
j_gene: TRBJ2-1
v_gene: TRBV3-1/TRBV3-2
CDR3aa: ASSQWGGGRTYNEQF

abundance: .
j_gene: TRBJ2-7
v_gene: TRBV6-5
CDR3aa: ASRMGLSASYEQY

abundance: .
j_gene: TRBJ2-2
v_gene: TRBV6-2/TRBV6-3
CDR3aa: ASSLPRGGVVELF

abundance: .
j_gene: TRBJ1-2
v_gene: TRBV2
CDR3aa: ASKSRRDGYT

abundance: few
j_gene: TRBJ1-1
v_gene: TRBV5-5
CDR3aa: ASSLSGGLGTEAF

abundance: .
j_gene: TRBJ1-5
v_gene: TRBV6-2/TRBV6-3
CDR3aa: ASSYGSGAQPQH

abundance: .
j_gene: TRBJ2-1
v_gene: TRBV5-1
CDR3aa: ASRGARNSYNEQF

abundance: .
j_gene: TRBJ1-2
v_gene: TRBV5-5
CDR3aa: ASSLTGGEYGYT

abundance: once
j_gene: TRBJ1-5
v_gene: TRBV27
CDR3aa: ASIERYSNQPQH

abundance: .
j_gene: TRBJ1-5
v_gene: TRBV10-1
CDR3aa: ASSESGGTFDQPQH

abundance: .
j_gene: TRBJ1-6
v_gene: TRBV30
CDR3aa: AWSAAPGSNNSPLH

abundance: .
j_gene: TRBJ2-1
v_gene: TRBV10-3
CDR3aa: AITSSGGAYEQF

abundance: .
j_gene: TRBJ2-7
v_gene: TRBV4-1
CDR3aa: ASSQEPTPGRAYEQY

abundance: .
j_gene: TRBJ1-1
v_gene: TRBV6-4
CDR3aa: ASSFSTGDTEAF

abundance: .
j_gene: TRBJ1-5
v_gene: TRBV9
CDR3aa: ASSVDPGNSNQPQH

abundance: .
j_gene: TRBJ2-5
v_gene: TRBV5-1
CDR3aa: ASSSSRETQY

abundance: .
j_gene: TRBJ2-1
v_gene: TRBV19
CDR3aa: ASSIDPYNEQF

abundance: .
j_gene: TRBJ2-5
v_gene: TRBV21-1
CDR3aa: ASSSLGPKETQY

abundance: once
j_gene: TRBJ1-5
v_gene: TRBV25-1
CDR3aa: ASSAQGSHQPQH

abundance: .
j_gene: TRBJ2-5
v_gene: TRBV2
CDR3aa: ASSEAGLADLQETQY

abundance: .
j_gene: TRBJ1-1
v_gene: TRBV5-4
CDR3aa: ASSLMQGKNTEAF

abundance: .
j_gene: TRBJ2-3
v_gene: TRBV4-2
CDR3aa: ASSQALASTDTQY

abundance: .
j_gene: TRBJ1-5
v_gene: TRBV27
CDR3aa: ASRDVKGGRVLSEYQPQH

abundance: .
j_gene: TRBJ2-3
v_gene: TRBV7-9
CDR3aa: ASSLLGGGGADTQY

abundance: .
j_gene: TRBJ1-6
v_gene: TRBV5-5
CDR3aa: ASRLDSYNSPLH

abundance: .
j_gene: TRBJ1-2
v_gene: TRBV27
CDR3aa: ASSPSGMAVANYGYT

abundance: .
j_gene: TRBJ1-6
v_gene: TRBV19
CDR3aa: ASSWTGGNSPLH

abundance: .
j_gene: TRBJ2-2
v_gene: TRBV12-3/TRBV12-4
CDR3aa: ASSLGPSGELF

abundance: .
j_gene: TRBJ1-6
v_gene: TRBV2
CDR3aa: ASSPGQSFSPLH

abundance: .
j_gene: TRBJ2-1
v_gene: TRBV27
CDR3aa: ASSWQVRNEQF

abundance: .
j_gene: TRBJ2-2
v_gene: TRBV7-3
CDR3aa: ASSPTNTGELF

abundance: .
j_gene: TRBJ2-7
v_gene: TRBV5-6
CDR3aa: ASSLSRTGGYEQY